The clone carrying this T cell receptor (beta chain) came up many times. Its antigen is as yet unknown. The CDR3 consists of 14 residues. V gave up 4 bases and J gave up 5 bases, with 13 bases separating them. TCRdb called the 5' RACE reads again in MiXCR, with one record for every CDR3 protein. Counted here are 450,000 to 550,000 distinct CDR3 sequences, approximately 5% occurring once; the ten biggest clones make up under 4.5%. The sample is drawn from a study of CD8 T cells in ankylosing spondylitis. Study observations and caveats: Ankylosing spondylitis blood appeared to carry a characteristic TCR beta motif of roughly 8 highly homologous variants.

Sequenced input: blood, either unsorted or a sorted T cell fraction (not recorded which). The source is a male donor with ankylosing spondylitis. The chain couples TRBV12-3 or TRBV12-4 to TRBJ2-3; D might be TRBD1 (6 bases). The CDR3 DNA reads TGTGCCAGCAGTTCTTTTGGGGGCGGAGATACGCAGTATTTT. Translated, it gives CASSSFGGGDTQYF.